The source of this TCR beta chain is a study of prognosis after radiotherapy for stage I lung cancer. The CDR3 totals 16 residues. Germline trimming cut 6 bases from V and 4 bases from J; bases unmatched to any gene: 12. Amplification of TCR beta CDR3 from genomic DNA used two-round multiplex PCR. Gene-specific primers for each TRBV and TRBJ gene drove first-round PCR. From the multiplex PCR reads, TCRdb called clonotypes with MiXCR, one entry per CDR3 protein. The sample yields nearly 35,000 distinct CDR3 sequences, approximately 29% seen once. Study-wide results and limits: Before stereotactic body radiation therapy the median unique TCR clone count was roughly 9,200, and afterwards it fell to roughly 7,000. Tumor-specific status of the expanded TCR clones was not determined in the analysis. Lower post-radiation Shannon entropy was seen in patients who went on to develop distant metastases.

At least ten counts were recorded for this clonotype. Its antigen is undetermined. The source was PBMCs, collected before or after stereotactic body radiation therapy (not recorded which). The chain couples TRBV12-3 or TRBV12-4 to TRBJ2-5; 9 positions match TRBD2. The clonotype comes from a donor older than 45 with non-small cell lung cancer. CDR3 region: CASSPERGVGRETQYF. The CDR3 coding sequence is TGTGCCAGCAGCCCCGAGCGGGGGGTCGGGCGAGAGACCCAGTACTTC.